Following are 23 T cell receptor beta chains from one sample sequenced in a study of control samples from healthy donors and cancer patients (dated by TCRdb to about 2020). The protocol used for the library was the immunoSEQ multiplex PCR assay. TCRdb re-hosts the immuneACCESS table, in-frame sequences only. Its copies lack some clones; in the studies checked, an unresolved V gene accounts for under half of them, and the cause for the rest is not known. A total of 110,000 or so clones appear in this sample, 83% of them only once. The ten largest clones capture around 14% of the sample. Input material: blood. These TCRs come from a woman in her forties or fifties in good health.

The chain joins TRBV13 to TRBJ1-1, with D possibly matching TRBD1 (5 bases). Germline V gene data show CDR1 as PRHDT and CDR2 as FYEKMQ (reference sequence). This CDR3 has 14 amino acids. The V end lost 3 bases, the J end lost 1 base, and 9 bases lay between the germline ends. CDR3 bases: TGTGCCAGCAGCTTCGGACATGCGAACACTGAAGCTTTCTTT. Residues: CASSFGHANTEAFF.

V usage is TRBV19 and J usage is TRBJ1-1; D gene uncertain. With 7 bases removed from V and 3 bases from J, the gap between germline ends came to 15 bases. CDR3 size: 14 residues. The V gene's germline CDR1 is LNHDA and CDR2 SQIVND (reference sequence). CDR3 amino acids: CASTRRRADTEAFF. The CDR3 nucleotides read TGTGCCAGTACCCGCAGGAGGGCCGACACTGAAGCTTTCTTT.

The chain's CDR3 is CASSPDGTLEAFF. CDR3 in DNA: TGTGCCAGCAGCCCTGACGGTACACTCGAAGCTTTCTTT. The chain is built from TRBV7-9 and TRBJ1-1; D not resolved. V lost 5 bases and J 8 bases, leaving 15 bases between the germline ends. This CDR3 is built from 13 residues. CDR1 is SEHNR, CDR2 FQNEAQ, per germline (reference sequence).

The rearrangement uses TRBV11-2 and TRBJ2-2, with unresolved D. This CDR3 region has 16 residues. Trimming shortened V by 5 bases and J by 0 bases, and 13 bases separated the two germline ends. Per the germline V gene, CDR1 is SGHAT and CDR2 is FQNNGV. The CDR3 loop is CASSPPWRTNTGELFF. CDR3 in DNA: TGTGCCAGCAGCCCCCCTTGGCGGACGAACACCGGGGAGCTGTTTTTT.

This chain links TRBV19 with TRBJ2-7, with 8 bases identical to TRBD1. CDR1 and CDR2 from the germline V gene are LNHDA and SQIVND (reference sequence). J lost 7 bases, V lost 3 bases, and 11 bases had no gene match. There are 15 residues in the CDR3. CDR3 nucleotide sequence: TGTGCCAGTAGTATTGACAGGGGTGCCTTGAGGGAGCAGTACTTC. This encodes CASSIDRGALREQYF.

The chain recombines TRBV7-9 with TRBJ2-5; D is unclear. This CDR3 spans 14 amino acids. V was cut by 4 bases and J by 0 bases, with 9 bases left in between. The germline CDR1 and CDR2 sequences are SEHNR and FQNEAQ (reference sequence). CDR3 sequence: CASSSYRDQETQYF. For the CDR3, the DNA is TGTGCCAGCAGCTCATACAGAGACCAAGAGACCCAGTACTTC.

This sequence joins TRBV19 and TRBJ2-5; D not resolved. This CDR3 comprises 14 residues. In germline, CDR1 is LNHDA, CDR2 SQIVND (reference sequence). Between the trimmed V and J ends, which lost 4 bases and 0 bases, there was a span of 9 bases. The CDR3 DNA reads TGTGCCAGTAGTAGCGCGAGGTACCAAGAGACCCAGTACTTC. Protein sequence: CASSSARYQETQYF.

The chain combines TRBV7-3 with TRBJ2-2; D not resolved. The CDR3 covers 13 residues. The V and J ends lost 5 bases and 4 bases respectively, with 8 bases between them. Germline V gives CDR1 SGHTA, CDR2 FQGTGA. CDR3: CASSLEITGELFF. CDR3 bases: TGTGCCAGCAGCCTGGAAATCACCGGGGAGCTGTTTTTT.

The gene calls are TRBV18 and TRBJ2-3, with 7 bases matching TRBD1. V was pared by 4 bases and J by 2 bases, with 12 bases of the junction left unmatched. Germline CDR1 reads KGHSH; CDR2 reads LQKENI. CDR3 length: 17 residues. The CDR3 loop is CASSRLIDRVVTDTQYF. In nucleotides, the CDR3 is TGTGCCAGCTCACGACTGATCGACAGGGTGGTCACAGATACGCAGTATTTT.

The chain uses TRBV27 and TRBJ2-5; D not certain. The CDR3 contains 13 residues. Germline values: CDR1 MNHEY, CDR2 SMNVEV (reference sequence). V was shortened by 6 bases and J by 7 bases, with 15 bases between the two germline ends. In DNA, the CDR3 is TGTGCCAGCAGCCCCAACAATGAGGCGACCCAGTACTTC. It yields the protein CASSPNNEATQYF.

This clone came up once. V and J are TRBV24-1 and TRBJ2-7; D may correspond to TRBD1 or TRBD2 (5 bases each). Germline V gene lookup returns CDR1 KGHDR and CDR2 SFDVKD. V was trimmed by 1 base and J by 8 bases, leaving 11 bases between them. The CDR3 contains 13 residues. CDR3 loop: CATSDFGGVKQYF. The DNA for the CDR3 is TGTGCCACCAGTGATTTTGGGGGTGTTAAGCAGTACTTC.

This clone was recorded once. The J gene is TRBJ2-2, the V gene TRBV7-2, with a possible D match to TRBD1 (5 bases). The germline V gene has CDR1 SGHTA and CDR2 FQGNSA. This CDR3 is built from 14 residues. V lost 7 bases and J lost 6, with 15 bases in between. The CDR3 is CASNLDTYSGELFF. The CDR3 DNA is TGTGCCAGCAACCTGGACACTTACTCCGGGGAGCTGTTTTTT. The variable domain in full, completed from reference TRBV7-2 and TRBJ2-2, reads GAGVSQSPSNKVTEKGKDVELRCDPISGHTALYWYRQSLGQGLEFLIYFQGNSAPDKSGLPSDRFSAERTGGSVSTLTIQRTQQEDSAVYLCASNLDTYSGELFFGEGSRLTVL.

This sequence joins TRBV27 and TRBJ2-7; TRBD1 aligns across 7 bases. Trimming cost V 5 bases and J 3 bases; bases outside gene matches: 7. Per the germline V gene, CDR1 is MNHEY and CDR2 is SMNVEV (reference sequence). There are 14 residues in the CDR3. The CDR3: CASSPGQSLYEQYF. In nucleotides, the CDR3 is TGTGCCAGCAGTCCGGGACAGTCCCTCTACGAGCAGTACTTC.

V and J are TRBV6-1 and TRBJ1-1; D is undetermined. This CDR3 is 13 amino acids long. Germline V lookup: CDR1 MNHNS, CDR2 SASEGT. The V gene lost 3 bases and the J gene lost 0 bases, with 5 bases spanning the gap. The CDR3 spells CASSETVNTEAFF. DNA for the CDR3: TGTGCCAGCAGTGAGACCGTGAACACTGAAGCTTTCTTT.

The V call is TRBV19, the J call TRBJ1-2; the D is unclear. Germline CDR1 LNHDA, CDR2 SQIVND (reference sequence). The V gene lost 5 bases and the J gene lost 8 bases, with 12 bases spanning the gap. CDR3 length: 12 residues. CDR3 nucleotides: TGTGCCAGTAGTGCGAACAGCGACGGCTACACCTTC. Amino acids: CASSANSDGYTF.

V and J are TRBV7-8 and TRBJ1-2; D is ambiguous. CDR1 is SGHVS and CDR2 is FQNEAQ in the germline V gene. The CDR3 is 12 residues long. V was shortened by 5 bases and J by 8 bases, with 12 bases between the two germline ends. In DNA form, the CDR3 reads TGTGCCAGCAGCCCAAGGACGGAGGGCTACACCTTC. It yields the protein CASSPRTEGYTF.

This chain connects TRBV28 to TRBJ1-1, with D maybe TRBD1 (5 bases). This CDR3 contains 15 residues. CDR1 and CDR2 (germline): MDHEN, SYDVKM. Trimming removed 3 bases from V and 0 bases from J, with 11 bases in between. Written as DNA, the CDR3 is TGTGCCAGCAGTTTCTTGGGGGGGATGAACACTGAAGCTTTCTTT. Translated, it gives CASSFLGGMNTEAFF.

V gene TRBV29-1 combines with J gene TRBJ1-4; D is unclear. The CDR3 runs to 17 residues. The V gene's germline CDR1 is SQVTM and CDR2 ANQGSEA. Trimming took off 6 bases at V and 1 base at J, with 21 bases between the two ends. CDR3 nucleotide sequence: TGCAGCGTCGGCCGCGGAGAGGGTGGGGTAACTAATGAAAAACTGTTTTTT. Its translation: CSVGRGEGGVTNEKLFF.

The V gene is TRBV27, the J gene TRBJ1-3, with a tentative D call TRBD1 (5 bases). The CDR3 spans 15 residues. The germline gives CDR1 MNHEY, CDR2 SMNVEV (reference sequence). The ends were cut back, 3 bases at V and 4 bases at J, with 13 bases in the middle. The CDR3 protein is CASSFSGGAGNTIYF. The DNA for the CDR3 is TGTGCCAGCAGTTTTAGCGGAGGGGCCGGAAACACCATATATTTT.

This chain links TRBV7-2 with TRBJ1-4; D is ambiguous. Germline lookup yields CDR1 SGHTA and CDR2 FQGNSA. Trimming took 4 bases from V and 14 from J, leaving 17 bases between them. The CDR3 has 13 residues. Here the CDR3 reads CASSSQVGVALFF. The CDR3 bases are TGTGCCAGCAGCTCCCAAGTTGGGGTAGCGCTGTTTTTT.

Note on this clone: Other DNA sequences in the same sample also yield this CDR3. V gene TRBV4-3 combines with J gene TRBJ2-2; D assignment may be TRBD1 or TRBD2 (5 bases each). This CDR3 contains 15 residues. Per the germline V gene, CDR1 is LGHNA and CDR2 is YSLEER. Trimming shortened V by 1 base and J by 3 bases, and 9 bases separated the two germline ends. The chain's CDR3 is CASSQGDGDTGELFF. CDR3 sequence (DNA): TGCGCCAGCAGCCAAGGGGACGGGGACACCGGGGAGCTGTTTTTT.

The V gene is TRBV9, the J gene TRBJ1-2; D gene ambiguous. V lost 4 bases to trimming and J lost 6 bases, with 13 bases between them. CDR1 and CDR2 from the germline V gene are SGDLS and YYNGEE. This CDR3 region has 13 residues. The DNA of the CDR3 is TGTGCCAGCAGCACGGGCCCCAGCCATGGCTACACCTTC. This encodes CASSTGPSHGYTF.

The J gene is TRBJ2-7, the V gene TRBV30; D may correspond to TRBD1 or TRBD2 (5 bases each). This CDR3 has 12 amino acids. Germline CDR1 reads GTSNPN; CDR2 reads SVGIG (reference sequence). V lost 4 bases and J 2 bases, leaving 9 bases between the germline ends. The CDR3 nucleotides are TGTGCCTGGACCGGGACCACCTACGAGCAGTACTTC. This sequence encodes CAWTGTTYEQYF.